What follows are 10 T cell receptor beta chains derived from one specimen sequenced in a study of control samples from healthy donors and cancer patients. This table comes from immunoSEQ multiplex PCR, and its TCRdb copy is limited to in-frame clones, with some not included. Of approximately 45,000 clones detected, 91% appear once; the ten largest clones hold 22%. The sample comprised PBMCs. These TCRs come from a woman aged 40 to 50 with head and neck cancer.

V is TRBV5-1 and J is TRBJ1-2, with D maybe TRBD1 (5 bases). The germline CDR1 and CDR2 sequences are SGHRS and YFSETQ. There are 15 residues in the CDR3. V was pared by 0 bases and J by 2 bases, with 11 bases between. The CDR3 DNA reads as TGCGCCAGCAGCTTGGGTGGGGGATCCAACTATGGCTACACCTTC. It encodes CASSLGGGSNYGYTF.

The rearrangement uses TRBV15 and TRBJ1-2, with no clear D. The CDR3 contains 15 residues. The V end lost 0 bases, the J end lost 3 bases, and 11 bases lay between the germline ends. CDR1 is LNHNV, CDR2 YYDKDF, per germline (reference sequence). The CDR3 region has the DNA TGTGCCACCAGCAGAGATTTGCGGCCCGACTATGGCTACACCTTC. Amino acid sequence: CATSRDLRPDYGYTF.

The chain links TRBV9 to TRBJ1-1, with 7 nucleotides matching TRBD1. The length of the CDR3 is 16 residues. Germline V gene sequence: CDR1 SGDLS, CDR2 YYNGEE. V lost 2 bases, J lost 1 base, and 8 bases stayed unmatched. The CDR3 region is CASSVSTGVGNTEAFF. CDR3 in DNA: TGTGCCAGCAGCGTCAGTACAGGGGTAGGGAACACTGAAGCTTTCTTT.

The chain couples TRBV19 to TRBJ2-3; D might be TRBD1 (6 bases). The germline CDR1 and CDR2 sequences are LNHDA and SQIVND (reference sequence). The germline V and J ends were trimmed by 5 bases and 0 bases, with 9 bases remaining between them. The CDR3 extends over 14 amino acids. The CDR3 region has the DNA TGTGCCAGTAGTCTAGGACAGAGCACAGATACGCAGTATTTT. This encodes CASSLGQSTDTQYF.

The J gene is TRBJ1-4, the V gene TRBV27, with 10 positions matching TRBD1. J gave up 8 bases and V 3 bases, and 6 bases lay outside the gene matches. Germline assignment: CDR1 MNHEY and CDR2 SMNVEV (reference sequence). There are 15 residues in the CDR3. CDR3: CASSLIGQGEEKLFF. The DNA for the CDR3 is TGTGCCAGCAGTTTGATCGGACAGGGGGAAGAAAAACTGTTTTTT.

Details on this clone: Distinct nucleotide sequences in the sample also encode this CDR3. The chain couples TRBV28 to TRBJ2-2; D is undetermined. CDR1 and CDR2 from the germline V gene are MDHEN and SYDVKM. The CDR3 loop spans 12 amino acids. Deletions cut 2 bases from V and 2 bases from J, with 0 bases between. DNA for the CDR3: TGTGCCAGCAGTTTAAACACCGGGGAGCTGTTTTTT. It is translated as CASSLNTGELFF. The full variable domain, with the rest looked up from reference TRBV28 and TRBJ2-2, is DVKVTQSSRYLVKRTGEKVFLECVQDMDHENMFWYRQDPGLGLRLIYFSYDVKMKEKGDIPEGYSVSREKKERFSLILESASTNQTSMYLCASSLNTGELFFGEGSRLTVL.

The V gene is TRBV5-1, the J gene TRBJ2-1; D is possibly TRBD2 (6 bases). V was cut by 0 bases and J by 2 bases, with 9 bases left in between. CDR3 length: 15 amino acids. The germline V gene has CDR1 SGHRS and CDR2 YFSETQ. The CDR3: CASSLGGGTYNEQFF. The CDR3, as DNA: TGCGCCAGCAGCTTGGGGGGAGGAACCTACAATGAGCAGTTCTTC.

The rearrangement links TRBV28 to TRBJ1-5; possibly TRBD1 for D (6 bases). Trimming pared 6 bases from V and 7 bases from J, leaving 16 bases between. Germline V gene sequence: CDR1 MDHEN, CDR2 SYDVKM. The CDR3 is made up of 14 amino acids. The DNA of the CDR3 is TGTGCCAGCAGCGACTCGGGGGGGGGCCAGCCCCAGCATTTT. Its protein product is CASSDSGGGQPQHF.

The CDR3 bases are TGTGCCAGCAGCCTGACCAAAACGATAGGGTTCCCCTACGAGCAGTACTTC. Amino acids: CASSLTKTIGFPYEQYF. The rearrangement uses TRBV5-8 and TRBJ2-7, with D hard to call. Trimming shortened V by 4 bases and J by 2 bases, and 22 bases separated the two germline ends. The CDR3 length is 17 residues. CDR1 SGHTS and CDR2 YDEGEE come from the germline V gene.

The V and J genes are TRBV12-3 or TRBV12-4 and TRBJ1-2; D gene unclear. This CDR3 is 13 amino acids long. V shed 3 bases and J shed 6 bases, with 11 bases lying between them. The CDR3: CASSFTRVDGYTF. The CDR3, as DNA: TGTGCCAGCAGTTTTACCCGGGTGGATGGCTACACCTTC.